Each of the 24 T cell receptor beta chains below was sequenced from the same sample in a study of persistence of HIV-infected CD4 T cells. Cells were stimulated with overlapping HIV-1 Gag 15-mer peptides. CD40L/CD69 double-negative CD45RO-high memory CD4+ T cells were collected. Antigens for these TCRs are unknown. Sequencing used immunoSEQ version 4 in survey mode. The repertoire was sequenced with immunoSEQ multiplex PCR; TCRdb's copy has only in-frame clones and lacks some. The sample includes about 40,000 clones, 75% to 80% seen only once; the top ten take 14%. The material was CD4+ T cells sorted from PBMCs after approximately 19-hour stimulation, obtained from a patient who received antiretroviral therapy. The source of these receptors is an adult man with HIV who was CMV-seropositive.

This chain connects TRBV6-1 to TRBJ1-2, with D unresolved. CDR3 size: 14 residues. With 3 bases removed from V and 8 bases from J, the gap between germline ends came to 16 bases. CDR1 and CDR2 from the germline V gene are MNHNS and SASEGT. The CDR3: CASSEGGRKGGYTF. The CDR3 bases are TGTGCCAGCAGTGAGGGCGGAAGGAAAGGGGGCTACACCTTC.

The chain employs TRBV28 and TRBJ1-5; D is unclear. The germline V gene has CDR1 MDHEN and CDR2 SYDVKM. Trimming stripped 2 bases from V and 5 bases from J, with 7 bases between. This CDR3 contains 13 residues. The CDR3 here is CASSLRYDQPQHF. In DNA form, the CDR3 reads TGTGCCAGCAGTTTACGCTACGATCAGCCCCAGCATTTT.

This clone was picked up one time. The chain carries TRBV23-1 and TRBJ1-1, with a tentative D call TRBD1 (5 bases). TRBV23-1 is an open reading frame whose function is uncertain. The CDR3 is 14 residues long. The V gene lost 3 bases and the J gene lost 6 bases, with 14 bases spanning the gap. This CDR3 reads CASSQDQGRSEAFF. CDR3 coding DNA: TGCGCCAGCAGTCAGGACCAGGGAAGGTCTGAAGCTTTCTTT.

The rearrangement links TRBV15 to TRBJ2-3; the match to TRBD2 covers 8 bases. V lost 1 base, J lost 4 bases, and 7 bases stayed unmatched. The CDR3 length is 16 residues. Germline assignment: CDR1 LNHNV and CDR2 YYDKDF (reference sequence). Here the CDR3 DNA reads TGTGCCACCAGCAGAGGCCGGGGGGGCCGCGCAGATACGCAGTATTTT. This encodes CATSRGRGGRADTQYF.

The V gene is TRBV7-9, the J gene TRBJ1-1; D is undetermined. With 5 bases removed from V and 1 base from J, the gap between germline ends came to 11 bases. From germline, CDR1 is SEHNR and CDR2 FQNEAQ (reference sequence). This CDR3 spans 14 amino acids. The CDR3, as DNA: TGTGCCAGCAGCCAAGGTGTTCGGAACACTGAAGCTTTCTTT. Residues: CASSQGVRNTEAFF. Supplemented by reference TRBV7-9 and TRBJ1-1, the full variable domain reads DTGVSQNPRHKITKRGQNVTFRCDPISEHNRLYWYRQTLGQGPEFLTYFQNEAQLEKSRLLSDRFSAERPKGSFSTLEIQRTEQGDSAMYLCASSQGVRNTEAFFGQGTRLTVV.

This clone is medium-sized in the sample. The CDR3: CASSLQGRGYTF. The DNA for the CDR3 is TGTGCCAGCAGCCTCCAGGGGCGGGGCTACACCTTC. The rearrangement uses TRBV7-8 and TRBJ1-2; tentative D call: TRBD1 (6 bases). Germline CDR1 reads SGHVS; CDR2 reads FQNEAQ. CDR3 length equals 12 residues. The V and J ends lost 5 bases and 8 bases respectively, with 12 bases between them.

The chain links TRBV10-3 to TRBJ1-1, with 8 bases lining up with TRBD1. This CDR3 is built from 13 residues. Germline CDR1 is ENHRY and CDR2 is SYGVKD. The V and J ends lost 2 bases and 11 bases, in that order; junction bases with no gene match: 7. The CDR3 loop is CAISERRDRLAFF. CDR3 bases: TGTGCCATCAGTGAGAGGAGGGACAGGCTGGCTTTCTTT.

This chain uses TRBV7-6 with TRBJ2-7; D perhaps matches TRBD2 (6 bases). CDR3 length equals 13 residues. Trimming took off 2 bases at V and 3 bases at J, with 8 bases between the two ends. The germline CDR1 and CDR2 sequences are SGHVS and FNYEAQ. The CDR3: CASSLSTSYEQYF. In DNA, the CDR3 is TGTGCCAGCAGCTTATCGACTAGCTACGAGCAGTACTTC.

V usage is TRBV14 and J usage is TRBJ2-7; no clear D. The CDR3 is 11 amino acids. Germline CDR1 and CDR2: SGHDN and FVKESK. Trimming stripped 2 bases from V and 3 bases from J, with 2 bases between. The CDR3 is CASSQLYEQYF. For the CDR3, the DNA is TGTGCCAGCAGCCAACTCTACGAGCAGTACTTC.

In its sample, this clone was seen a few times. The V and J genes are TRBV5-1 and TRBJ1-2, with D perhaps TRBD1 (6 bases). The CDR3 spans 17 residues. V lost 6 bases and J lost 7, with 28 bases in between. Germline CDR1 is SGHRS and CDR2 is YFSETQ. The chain's CDR3 is CASTPMRAGVGNSGYTF. For the CDR3, the DNA is TGCGCCAGCACCCCTATGAGGGCAGGGGTAGGGAATAGTGGCTACACCTTC.

The rearrangement joins TRBV19 to TRBJ1-5, with D perhaps TRBD1 (5 bases). V lost 0 bases, J lost 6 bases, and 9 bases lay in between. The CDR3 length is 14 residues. Germline V gene data show CDR1 as LNHDA and CDR2 as SQIVND (reference sequence). The CDR3, as DNA: TGTGCCAGTAGTATAGATATTCAGGGTCAGCCCCAGCATTTT. Amino acids: CASSIDIQGQPQHF.

The genes are TRBV2 and TRBJ2-3; 10 bases align to TRBD1. The length of the CDR3 is 15 residues. In germline, CDR1 is SNHLY, CDR2 FYNNEI. J lost 2 bases, V lost 5 bases, and 4 bases had no gene match. Here the CDR3 reads CASSPGQGNTDTQYF. CDR3 DNA sequence: TGTGCCAGCAGTCCGGGACAGGGGAACACAGATACGCAGTATTTT.

In this sample, this clone is medium-sized. The chain employs TRBV4-1 and TRBJ1-5, with TRBD1 as a possible D gene (5 bases). The CDR3 runs to 15 residues. Trimming left V 4 bases short and J 7 bases short, with 17 bases between. Germline CDR1 MGHRA, CDR2 YSYEKL. CDR3 DNA sequence: TGCGCCAGCAGCCGGGGCTGGGGCGAAGAACAGCCCCAGCATTTT. This sequence encodes CASSRGWGEEQPQHF.

This chain connects TRBV29-1 to TRBJ1-5; no definite D call. Looked up from germline, CDR1 is SQVTM and CDR2 is ANQGSEA. Deletions cut 5 bases from V and 3 bases from J, with 11 bases between. The CDR3 sequence is 13 residues long. The CDR3 loop is CSVQRGSNQPQHF. CDR3 DNA sequence: TGCAGCGTTCAGAGAGGCTCCAATCAGCCCCAGCATTTT.

The rearrangement uses TRBV18 and TRBJ1-5, with 7 nucleotides matching TRBD1. CDR3 size: 16 residues. Unmatched junction bases numbered 7, after V lost 4 bases and J lost 1 base. CDR1 and CDR2 from the germline V gene are KGHSH and LQKENI. The CDR3 reads CASSLPDRLSNQPQHF. CDR3 bases: TGTGCCAGCTCACTCCCGGACAGGCTGAGCAATCAGCCCCAGCATTTT.

The gene calls are TRBV24-1 and TRBJ2-1; 9 bases agree with TRBD1. Germline V lookup: CDR1 KGHDR, CDR2 SFDVKD. V was clipped by 4 bases and J by 6 bases; unmatched bases: 9. The CDR3 runs 16 residues. The CDR3 sequence is CATSDRSGQGGNEQFF. The CDR3 region has the DNA TGTGCCACCAGTGACCGCTCGGGACAGGGCGGCAATGAGCAGTTCTTC.

V is TRBV30 and J is TRBJ1-2, with D possibly matching TRBD1 (6 bases). Per the germline V gene, CDR1 is GTSNPN and CDR2 is SVGIG (reference sequence). Trimming took off 0 bases at V and 4 bases at J, with 15 bases between the two ends. The CDR3 totals 15 residues. The CDR3: CAWSVRGGQGYGYTF. As DNA, the CDR3 is TGTGCCTGGAGTGTACGGGGGGGGCAGGGCTATGGCTACACCTTC.

V usage is TRBV7-2 and J usage is TRBJ1-4, with 8 bases matching TRBD1. This CDR3 comprises 14 residues. Germline lookup yields CDR1 SGHTA and CDR2 FQGNSA. V shed 5 bases, J shed 7 bases, and the junction held 6 bases outside the gene matches. CDR3 in DNA: TGTGCCAGCAGCCCGACAGGGGCGGGTGAAAAACTGTTTTTT. It specifies CASSPTGAGEKLFF.

The chain has TRBV4-3 and TRBJ2-7, with a tentative D call TRBD1 (6 bases). CDR3 length: 15 amino acids. The germline gives CDR1 LGHNA, CDR2 YSLEER. The ends were cut back, 3 bases at V and 0 bases at J, with 12 bases in the middle. The CDR3 spells CASSHGTRSSYEQYF. The CDR3 DNA is TGCGCCAGCAGCCATGGGACACGGAGCTCCTACGAGCAGTACTTC.

The rearrangement uses TRBV7-9 and TRBJ1-5; weak D call: TRBD1 (5 bases). V was clipped by 5 bases and J by 6 bases, with 14 bases between them. This CDR3 region has 14 residues. Per germline, CDR1 SEHNR and CDR2 FQNEAQ (reference sequence). The DNA for the CDR3 is TGTGCCAGCAGCCCGGGACCCACGGGTCAGCCCCAGCATTTT. Protein product: CASSPGPTGQPQHF.

The chain combines TRBV14 with TRBJ2-7; D call uncertain. The CDR3 runs 16 residues. Trimming shortened V by 1 base and J by 3 bases, and 16 bases separated the two germline ends. Germline V gives CDR1 SGHDN, CDR2 FVKESK. CDR3 DNA sequence: TGTGCCAGCAGCCAAGCCCACCGATATATTAACTACGAGCAGTACTTC. Translated, it gives CASSQAHRYINYEQYF.

The chain couples TRBV15 to TRBJ2-1, with a possible D match to TRBD1 (7 bases). Trimming removed 1 base from V and 4 bases from J, with 11 bases in between. CDR3 length equals 15 residues. Germline V gene sequence: CDR1 LNHNV, CDR2 YYDKDF (reference sequence). In DNA form, the CDR3 reads TGTGCCACCAGCAGAGGATCAGGGGGGTACAATGAGCAGTTCTTC. This codes for CATSRGSGGYNEQFF.

The V and J genes are TRBV7-2 and TRBJ1-2; possibly TRBD1 for D (6 bases). The germline V and J ends were trimmed by 4 bases and 4 bases, with 16 bases remaining between them. The CDR3 extends over 15 amino acids. Germline V gives CDR1 SGHTA, CDR2 FQGNSA. The DNA of the CDR3 is TGTGCCAGCAGCTCACAGACGGGGGCTCCCTATGGCTACACCTTC. Its translation is CASSSQTGAPYGYTF.

The rearrangement joins TRBV19 to TRBJ2-3; 9 positions match TRBD1. CDR3 length equals 14 residues. In germline, CDR1 is LNHDA, CDR2 SQIVND (reference sequence). V gave up 3 bases and J gave up 5 bases; unmatched junction bases: 3. The CDR3 DNA reads as TGTGCCAGTAGTATGGGACAGGGCAGAGATACGCAGTATTTT. It codes for CASSMGQGRDTQYF.